These 21 T cell receptor beta chains were all obtained from the same sample, sequenced in a study of cytomegalovirus exposure and HLA in healthy donors. With 60 Vbeta and 13 Jbeta primers, the PCR was carried out. Assay: immunoSEQ multiplex PCR; the TCRdb copy retains only in-frame clones and omits some. The table includes around 150,000 clones, roughly 72% detected once. The sequenced material came from PBMCs. The receptors derive from a man aged 40-49 years in good health and CMV-seronegative.

This chain links TRBV5-1 with TRBJ2-7; 9 nucleotides match TRBD1. The V gene end was trimmed by 0 bases and the J gene end by 4 bases; junction bases not matched to a gene: 5. The CDR3 covers 15 residues. CDR1 SGHRS and CDR2 YFSETQ come from the germline V gene. The CDR3 DNA reads TGCGCCAGCAGCTTGGCCTCCGGGACAGGGTACGAGCAGTACTTC. This encodes CASSLASGTGYEQYF.

The rearrangement joins TRBV30 to TRBJ1-5, with 9 nucleotides matching TRBD1. The CDR3 length is 19 residues. The germline V gene encodes CDR1 GTSNPN and CDR2 SVGIG (reference sequence). V was clipped by 2 bases and J by 4 bases; unmatched bases: 18. CDR3 nucleotide sequence: TGTGCCTGGAGTCAGGGGATAACAGGGGGCCCGGTTGGAAATCAGCCCCAGCATTTT. As protein: CAWSQGITGGPVGNQPQHF.

V and J are TRBV2 and TRBJ2-5; TRBD1 is a possible D gene (6 bases). Trimming cost V 2 bases and J 4 bases, with 11 bases left between them. This CDR3 comprises 14 residues. Germline V gives CDR1 SNHLY, CDR2 FYNNEI. The CDR3: CASSEWEGGETQYF. Here the CDR3 DNA reads TGTGCCAGCAGTGAATGGGAAGGGGGAGAGACCCAGTACTTC.

The chain employs TRBV28 and TRBJ1-1; D might be TRBD1 (6 bases). This CDR3 spans 15 amino acids. Trimming took 6 bases from V and 2 from J, leaving 16 bases between them. Germline lookup yields CDR1 MDHEN and CDR2 SYDVKM. The CDR3 spells CASRARDRLNTEAFF. The DNA for the CDR3 is TGTGCCAGCAGGGCTCGTGACAGGCTTAACACTGAAGCTTTCTTT.

Turning to this clone: Distinct nucleotide sequences in the sample also encode this CDR3. V is TRBV10-2 and J is TRBJ1-5, with 9 nucleotides matching TRBD1. CDR1 is WSHSY and CDR2 is SAAADI in the germline V gene. The V segment lost 6 bases and the J segment 6 bases; nucleotides outside the gene matches: 3. The CDR3 contains 13 residues. CDR3 amino acids: CASSGTGSQPQHF. The DNA of the CDR3 is TGCGCCAGCAGCGGGACAGGGAGTCAGCCCCAGCATTTT.

The V and J genes are TRBV6-1 and TRBJ2-5, with TRBD2 matching over 13 bases. Germline V CDR1 and CDR2: MNHNS, SASEGT. V lost 5 bases and J lost 5; bases outside the gene matches: 5. The CDR3 covers 15 residues. In DNA form, the CDR3 reads TGTGCCAGCAGTTGGACTAGCGGGGGTTGGGAGACCCAGTACTTC. Protein: CASSWTSGGWETQYF.

The V gene is TRBV5-1, the J gene TRBJ1-1; D is unresolved. CDR1 is SGHRS and CDR2 is YFSETQ in the germline V gene. With 4 bases removed from V and 2 bases from J, the gap between germline ends came to 12 bases. This CDR3 contains 14 residues. The CDR3 DNA reads TGCGCCAGCAGCCTGGACGGTCACAACACTGAAGCTTTCTTT. It translates to CASSLDGHNTEAFF.

V and J are TRBV5-6 and TRBJ1-1; the D gene is possibly TRBD1 (6 bases). The CDR3 consists of 15 residues. The germline gives CDR1 SGHDT, CDR2 YYEEEE. The germline V and J ends were trimmed by 2 bases and 4 bases, with 15 bases remaining between them. The CDR3 loop is CASSFGRGRSTEAFF. For the CDR3, the DNA is TGTGCCAGCAGCTTTGGCAGGGGACGTAGCACTGAAGCTTTCTTT.

This clone has a handful of counts. The V and J genes are TRBV9 and TRBJ1-2; 8 nucleotides match TRBD1. The J segment lost 7 bases and the V segment lost 6 bases, leaving 2 bases of the junction unmatched. The CDR3 consists of 11 residues. In germline, CDR1 is SGDLS, CDR2 YYNGEE. CDR3 bases: TGTGCCAGCAACGACAGGGGTGGCTACACCTTC. It translates to CASNDRGGYTF.

The rearrangement uses TRBV9 and TRBJ2-3, with TRBD2 as a possible D gene (7 bases). The germline V and J ends were trimmed by 0 bases and 4 bases, with 15 bases remaining between them. In germline, CDR1 is SGDLS, CDR2 YYNGEE. This CDR3 spans 16 amino acids. The CDR3 loop reads CASSVGEGDPPDTQYF. As DNA, the CDR3 is TGTGCCAGCAGCGTAGGGGAGGGGGACCCCCCAGATACGCAGTATTTT.

The rearrangement uses TRBV6-5 and TRBJ1-2; no clear D. Germline CDR1 is MNHEY and CDR2 is SVGAGI. The CDR3 has 13 amino acids. V was shortened by 6 bases and J by 3 bases, with 11 bases between the two germline ends. The CDR3 loop is CASRISQDYGYTF. The DNA of the CDR3 is TGTGCCAGCAGAATATCCCAGGACTATGGCTACACCTTC.

The V and J genes are TRBV19 and TRBJ2-7, with 9 positions matching TRBD2. J was trimmed by 5 bases and V by 3 bases; bases with no gene match: 5. The germline CDR1 and CDR2 sequences are LNHDA and SQIVND (reference sequence). CDR3 length equals 14 residues. CDR3 amino acids: CASSMAGGSHEQYF. CDR3 DNA: TGTGCCAGTAGTATGGCGGGAGGGTCCCACGAGCAGTACTTC.

A single count supports this clone. The chain combines TRBV5-4 with TRBJ1-4, with 10 nucleotides matching TRBD1. Germline lookup yields CDR1 SGHNT and CDR2 YYREEE (reference sequence). The ends lost 5 bases at V and 3 bases at J; junction bases unmatched: 4. The CDR3 runs to 15 residues. CDR3 in DNA: TGTGCCAGCAGGGACGGGACAGGGGCTAATGAAAAACTGTTTTTT. Translating gives CASRDGTGANEKLFF. Full variable domain (outside the CDR3, taken from reference TRBV5-4 and TRBJ1-4): ETGVTQSPTHLIKTRGQQVTLRCSSQSGHNTVSWYQQALGQGPQFIFQYYREEENGRGNFPPRFSGLQFPNYSSELNVNALELDDSALYLCASRDGTGANEKLFFGSGTQLSVL.

The chain has TRBV7-9 and TRBJ2-7; TRBD1 aligns across 9 bases. The trim removed 3 bases at V and 5 bases at J, leaving 5 bases unmatched. Germline V gene sequence: CDR1 SEHNR, CDR2 FQNEAQ (reference sequence). The CDR3 has 14 residues. As DNA, the CDR3 is TGTGCCAGCAGCTTGTTCGACAGGGGGGACGAGCAGTACTTC. It yields the protein CASSLFDRGDEQYF.

The chain recombines TRBV7-9 with TRBJ1-1, with D tentatively TRBD1 (6 bases). Germline values: CDR1 SEHNR, CDR2 FQNEAQ (reference sequence). This CDR3 comprises 18 residues. The V gene lost 5 bases and the J gene lost 7 bases, with 29 bases spanning the gap. CDR3 amino acids: CASSRYGRGGGRLGEAFF. In DNA, the CDR3 is TGTGCCAGCAGCCGATACGGACGTGGGGGGGGGCGGCTCGGTGAAGCTTTCTTT.

The J gene is TRBJ1-5, the V gene TRBV15; tentative D call: TRBD1 (5 bases). Deletions cut 0 bases from V and 9 bases from J, with 12 bases between. Germline lookup yields CDR1 LNHNV and CDR2 YYDKDF (reference sequence). The CDR3 spans 14 residues. CDR3 sequence (DNA): TGTGCCACCAGCAGAGACAAGGGCACAGGGCCCCAGCATTTT. Residues: CATSRDKGTGPQHF.

The rearrangement joins TRBV10-2 to TRBJ2-7; D is unclear. Germline V gene data show CDR1 as WSHSY and CDR2 as SAAADI. V dropped 4 bases and J dropped 0 bases, with 4 bases sitting between them. The CDR3 contains 12 residues. CDR3 in DNA: TGCGCCAGCAGTGGGAGCTCCTACGAGCAGTACTTC. Translation: CASSGSSYEQYF.

The chain combines TRBV28 with TRBJ2-3; a possible D gene is TRBD2 (7 bases). Germline V gene sequence: CDR1 MDHEN, CDR2 SYDVKM. V was shortened by 5 bases and J by 4 bases, with 28 bases between the two germline ends. The CDR3 sequence is 19 residues long. CDR3 in amino acids: CASSVMMGGASGLPDTQYF. CDR3 nucleotide sequence: TGTGCCAGCAGTGTTATGATGGGGGGGGCTAGCGGCCTCCCAGATACGCAGTATTTT.

Details on this clone: At one of its ends the junction is not consistent with the germline gene, which may arise from a read error. This chain joins TRBV5-4 and TRBJ2-5; the match to TRBD2 covers 7 bases. CDR1 and CDR2 from the germline V gene are SGHNT and YYREEE (reference sequence). This CDR3 has 13 amino acids. CDR3 bases: TGTGCCAGCAGCTTGGGGTGGGACTACCCTGGGCACTTC. The encoded protein is CASSLGWDYPGHF.

The rearrangement uses TRBV10-3 and TRBJ2-1; 7 nucleotides agree with TRBD1. Per germline, CDR1 ENHRY and CDR2 SYGVKD. J was trimmed by 3 bases and V by 7 bases; bases with no gene match: 3. The CDR3 loop spans 13 amino acids. The CDR3 nucleotides are TGTGCCATCAAAGCAGGGGGCTACAATGAGCAGTTCTTC. Its translation: CAIKAGGYNEQFF.

The J gene is TRBJ2-3, the V gene TRBV7-9; 8 bases agree with TRBD2. After removal of 6 bases from V and 3 bases from J, the junction contained 17 bases not matched to a gene. Germline V CDR1 and CDR2: SEHNR, FQNEAQ (reference sequence). The length of the CDR3 is 18 residues. CDR3 DNA sequence: TGTGCCAGCAGTTCAACCGGGACTAGAGTTCATGCGACAGATACGCAGTATTTT. Residues: CASSSTGTRVHATDTQYF. Full variable domain (outside the CDR3, taken from reference TRBV7-9 and TRBJ2-3): DTGVSQNPRHKITKRGQNVTFRCDPISEHNRLYWYRQTLGQGPEFLTYFQNEAQLEKSRLLSDRFSAERPKGSFSTLEIQRTEQGDSAMYLCASSSTGTRVHATDTQYFGPGTRLTVL.